Here is one TCR beta chain with its context. This sample is part of a study of prognosis after radiotherapy for stage I lung cancer. In the study overall: There were 15 or so patients with newly diagnosed primary stage I lung tumors and about five patients with oligometastatic NSCLC after surgical resection of the primary tumor. Whereas around 12 patients had adenocarcinoma, squamous cell carcinoma was the tumor in six to eight.

V lost 5 bases to trimming and J lost 4 bases, with 11 bases between them. Germline V lookup: CDR1 MNHNS, CDR2 SASEGT. The CDR3 length is 13 residues. From genomic DNA, TCR beta CDR3 was amplified by two-round multiplex PCR. Round-one PCR had primers specific to each TRBV and TRBJ gene. Universal primers were used for second-round PCR. From the multiplex PCR reads, TCRdb called clonotypes with MiXCR, one entry per CDR3 protein. Here the sample spans 20,000 to 30,000 distinct CDR3 sequences, 36% being singletons. The V and J genes are TRBV6-1 and TRBJ1-1, with D perhaps matching TRBD1 (6 bases). This receptor was identified in a donor aged 50 or older with non-small cell lung cancer. The sequences come from PBMCs, collected before or after stereotactic body radiation therapy (not recorded which). CDR3 nucleotide sequence: TGTGCCAGCAGTCTAGGGGGTCCCACTGAAGCTTTCTTT. Its protein is CASSLGGPTEAFF.